Below are 7 T cell receptor beta chains sequenced from a single sample in a study of blood T cell repertoires in COVID-19. TCRdb keeps only in-frame clones here, not all; method: immunoSEQ multiplex PCR. Here the sample spans 300,000 to 400,000 clones, about nine tenths being singletons. Sequencing was carried out using peripheral blood. The receptor set was obtained from a woman aged 70 to 79 with COVID-19, enrolled during active disease.

The V and J genes are TRBV5-1 and TRBJ2-7; possibly TRBD1 for D (6 bases). Trimming cost V 5 bases and J 5 bases, with 26 bases left between them. This CDR3 comprises 17 residues. The V gene's germline CDR1 is SGHRS and CDR2 YFSETQ. In nucleotides, the CDR3 is TGCGCCAGCAGTCAACGTCCCTCGGGACAACGACCGGACGAGCAGTACTTC. It yields the protein CASSQRPSGQRPDEQYF.

CDR3: CASSLSPGHHYEQYF. The CDR3 region has the DNA TGTGCCAGCAGTTTATCACCAGGGCACCACTACGAGCAGTACTTC. This sequence joins TRBV27 and TRBJ2-7; D might be TRBD1 (5 bases). The CDR3 is made up of 15 amino acids. Trimming took off 0 bases at V and 3 bases at J, with 12 bases between the two ends. CDR1 and CDR2 (germline): MNHEY, SMNVEV (reference sequence).

J is TRBJ1-6 and V is TRBV7-6; D perhaps matches TRBD1 (5 bases). The germline V gene has CDR1 SGHVS and CDR2 FNYEAQ. The CDR3 contains 15 residues. Trimming pared 1 base from V and 9 bases from J, leaving 13 bases between. The chain's CDR3 is CASSLETGGGSPLHF. The CDR3, as DNA: TGTGCCAGCAGCTTAGAGACCGGGGGTGGTTCACCCCTCCACTTT.

V is TRBV7-9 and J is TRBJ1-3; D not resolved. V was pared by 6 bases and J by 11 bases, with 17 bases between. This CDR3 region has 13 residues. Germline-derived CDR1 and CDR2 are SEHNR and FQNEAQ (reference sequence). CDR3 loop: CASSNSLVPAIYF. Written as DNA, the CDR3 is TGTGCCAGCAGTAATAGTCTGGTTCCCGCCATATATTTT.

The chain has TRBV6-5 and TRBJ1-4; 9 positions match TRBD1. The germline CDR1 and CDR2 sequences are MNHEY and SVGAGI. Trimming removed 5 bases from V and 6 bases from J; junction bases left unmatched: 7. This CDR3 comprises 15 residues. CDR3 in amino acids: CASSPLGQGDEKLFF. The CDR3 DNA reads as TGTGCCAGCAGTCCCTTGGGACAGGGCGATGAAAAACTGTTTTTT.

This clone was observed a single time. The germline gene is not matched at one end of the junction; a read error may be the cause. This chain connects TRBV20-1 to TRBJ1-1; 10 positions agree with TRBD1. CDR1 is DFQATT, CDR2 SNEGSKA, per germline (reference sequence). CDR3 length: 10 residues. The CDR3 region has the DNA TGCAGTGCTAGGGGACAGGGGTTAATCTTT. Residues: CSARGQGLIF.

The gene calls are TRBV2 and TRBJ2-1; D possibly corresponds to TRBD1 (5 bases). The ends were cut back, 7 bases at V and 5 bases at J, with 9 bases in the middle. The CDR3 loop spans 12 amino acids. Germline V gene data show CDR1 as SNHLY and CDR2 as FYNNEI. CDR3 sequence reads: CASKQGDNEQFF. The CDR3 region has the DNA TGTGCCAGCAAGCAAGGGGACAATGAGCAGTTCTTC.